These 16 T cell receptor beta chains were all obtained from the same sample, sequenced in a study of cytomegalovirus exposure and HLA in healthy donors. The PCR contained 60 Vbeta and 13 Jbeta primers. Assay used: immunoSEQ multiplex PCR; TCRdb lists only in-frame clones, some missing. This sample has approximately 220,000 clones; around four fifths occur once, and the top ten carry 0.71%. The sample was PBMCs. Receptor source: a boy aged 2 to 10 in good health and CMV-seronegative.

This clone was detected a few times. Other DNA sequences in the same sample also yield this CDR3. The chain employs TRBV5-1 and TRBJ1-2, with 10 positions matching TRBD1. CDR1 is SGHRS, CDR2 YFSETQ, per germline. This CDR3 is 13 amino acids long. V was pared by 4 bases and J by 8 bases, with 5 bases of the junction left unmatched. CDR3 amino acids: CASSLGTGEGYTF. In DNA form, the CDR3 reads TGCGCCAGCAGCCTAGGGACAGGGGAGGGCTACACCTTC. Full variable domain (remainder filled in from reference TRBV5-1 and TRBJ1-2): KAGVTQTPRYLIKTRGQQVTLSCSPISGHRSVSWYQQTPGQGLQFLFEYFSETQRNKGNFPGRFSGRQFSNSRSEMNVSTLELGDSALYLCASSLGTGEGYTFGSGTRLTVV.

The rearrangement joins TRBV15 to TRBJ2-7, with D tentatively TRBD1 (5 bases). V lost 5 bases to trimming and J lost 4 bases, with 15 bases between them. The CDR3 contains 14 residues. The germline V gene encodes CDR1 LNHNV and CDR2 YYDKDF (reference sequence). DNA for the CDR3: TGTGCCACCAGCGGACACCTTAGTGGGTACGAGCAGTACTTC. It codes for CATSGHLSGYEQYF. The variable domain in full, completed from reference TRBV15 and TRBJ2-7, reads DAMVIQNPRYQVTQFGKPVTLSCSQTLNHNVMYWYQQKSSQAPKLLFHYYDKDFNNEADTPDNFQSRRPNTSFCFLDIRSPGLGDTAMYLCATSGHLSGYEQYFGPGTRLTVT.

This rearrangement joins TRBV6-1 to TRBJ1-4; the D gene is possibly TRBD1 (5 bases). Trimming left V 6 bases short and J 8 bases short, with 13 bases between. The CDR3 length is 13 residues. Germline CDR1 is MNHNS and CDR2 is SASEGT. The DNA for the CDR3 is TGTGCCAGCAGGGCGCAGGGAGGGGAAAAACTGTTTTTT. Its protein is CASRAQGGEKLFF.

The chain recombines TRBV2 with TRBJ1-3, with 11 bases aligning to TRBD1. CDR1 SNHLY and CDR2 FYNNEI come from the germline V gene. This CDR3 spans 15 amino acids. Unmatched junction bases numbered 4, after V lost 7 bases and J lost 2 bases. The CDR3, as DNA: TGTGCCAGCATCCCGGGACAGGGGGCTGGAAACACCATATATTTT. Its protein product is CASIPGQGAGNTIYF.

This chain joins TRBV5-6 and TRBJ1-2; 7 nucleotides line up with TRBD1. V lost 2 bases, J lost 7 bases, and 8 bases stayed unmatched. Looked up from germline, CDR1 is SGHDT and CDR2 is YYEEEE. This CDR3 comprises 14 residues. The CDR3 sequence is CASSFKGAHFGYTF. Written as DNA, the CDR3 is TGTGCCAGCAGCTTCAAGGGGGCGCATTTTGGCTACACCTTC. The full variable domain, in which reference TRBV5-6 and TRBJ1-2 provide the parts outside the CDR3, is DAGVTQSPTHLIKTRGQQVTLRCSPKSGHDTVSWYQQALGQGPQFIFQYYEEEERQRGNFPDRFSGHQFPNYSSELNVNALLLGDSALYLCASSFKGAHFGYTFGSGTRLTVV.

The rearrangement links TRBV27 to TRBJ2-2; 7 bases are shared with TRBD2. This CDR3 contains 14 residues. Trimming took 3 bases from V and 6 from J; bases not matched to a gene: 4. Per the germline V gene, CDR1 is MNHEY and CDR2 is SMNVEV (reference sequence). The chain's CDR3 is CASSFGGSAGELFF. CDR3 sequence (DNA): TGTGCCAGCAGTTTTGGCGGGAGCGCCGGGGAGCTGTTTTTT.

Only a few counts were recorded for this clone. The chain joins TRBV13 to TRBJ2-7, with 8 bases aligning to TRBD1. The CDR3 loop spans 14 amino acids. Germline V gene sequence: CDR1 PRHDT, CDR2 FYEKMQ (reference sequence). The J segment lost 0 bases and the V segment lost 5 bases, leaving 3 bases of the junction unmatched. The CDR3 DNA reads TGTGCCAGCAGCCCCGGACAGGGCTCCTACGAGCAGTACTTC. Translated, it gives CASSPGQGSYEQYF. Using reference TRBV13 and TRBJ2-7 for the parts outside the CDR3, the full variable domain is AAGVIQSPRHLIKEKRETATLKCYPIPRHDTVYWYQQGPGQDPQFLISFYEKMQSDKGSIPDRFSAQQFSDYHSELNMSSLELGDSALYFCASSPGQGSYEQYFGPGTRLTVT.

J is TRBJ2-5 and V is TRBV7-2; 8 nucleotides align to TRBD2. V lost 4 bases, J lost 2 bases, and 9 bases stayed unmatched. In germline, CDR1 is SGHTA, CDR2 FQGNSA. The CDR3 extends over 16 amino acids. The CDR3 DNA reads TGTGCCAGCAGCTCCTTAGCGGGAAGCTTACAAGAGACCCAGTACTTC. It translates to CASSSLAGSLQETQYF.

This clone turned up a few times. V and J are TRBV27 and TRBJ1-1; D remains ambiguous. Trimming stripped 6 bases from V and 0 bases from J, with 11 bases between. CDR3 size: 14 residues. Per germline, CDR1 MNHEY and CDR2 SMNVEV (reference sequence). CDR3 loop: CASSQDTLNTEAFF. For the CDR3, the DNA is TGTGCCAGCAGCCAAGACACGTTGAACACTGAAGCTTTCTTT.

The genes are TRBV4-1 and TRBJ2-1, with TRBD2 identical over 10 bases. Germline CDR1 and CDR2: MGHRA and YSYEKL. The CDR3 contains 15 residues. Losses at the gene ends were 0 bases for V and 8 bases for J; bases not matched to a gene: 4. The CDR3 reads CASSQEASGSDEQFF. The CDR3 DNA reads TGCGCCAGCAGCCAAGAGGCTAGCGGGAGTGATGAGCAGTTCTTC.

This clone was counted between two and nine times. The V call is TRBV4-2, the J call TRBJ2-2; 16 bases fit TRBD2. Germline V gene data show CDR1 as LGHNA and CDR2 as YNFKEQ. There are 17 residues in the CDR3. Unmatched junction bases numbered 6, after V lost 4 bases and J lost 7 bases. CDR3 DNA sequence: TGTGCCAGCAGCCGCGGGACTAGCGGGAGGGCCAGCGGGGAGCTGTTTTTT. This codes for CASSRGTSGRASGELFF.

This chain joins TRBV25-1 and TRBJ2-2; 7 positions agree with TRBD2. V lost 7 bases and J lost 3; bases outside the gene matches: 8. The CDR3 is 15 amino acids. The germline V gene encodes CDR1 MGHDK and CDR2 SYGVNS. The DNA for the CDR3 is TGTGCCAGCACTCTTAGCGGGCCTTACACCGGGGAGCTGTTTTTT. This sequence encodes CASTLSGPYTGELFF.

The chain links TRBV6-1 to TRBJ1-5, with D unresolved. This CDR3 comprises 13 residues. Trimming took off 7 bases at V and 7 bases at J, with 14 bases between the two ends. Germline CDR1 reads MNHNS; CDR2 reads SASEGT. The CDR3 loop reads CASTSIPGQPQHF. In DNA form, the CDR3 reads TGTGCCAGCACCTCAATCCCGGGACAGCCCCAGCATTTT.

This clone has a handful of counts. The chain joins TRBV4-1 to TRBJ1-4, with D perhaps matching TRBD1 (6 bases). The germline V gene encodes CDR1 MGHRA and CDR2 YSYEKL. Trimming pared 4 bases from V and 8 bases from J, leaving 17 bases between. CDR3 length equals 15 residues. In DNA, the CDR3 is TGCGCCAGCAGCCCCCTTGTCCGGACAGTCGAAAAACTGTTTTTT. Its translation: CASSPLVRTVEKLFF.

This chain connects TRBV4-1 to TRBJ2-5, with 8 bases fitting TRBD1. The end of the DNA fits TRBJ2-7 better, so the J call may be wrong. This CDR3 has 13 residues. Germline CDR1 is MGHRA and CDR2 is YSYEKL. The CDR3 DNA sequence: TGCGCCAGCAGGCCAGGGGGCGGGTACGAGCAGTACTTC. It specifies CASRPGGGYEQYF.

The chain combines TRBV25-1 with TRBJ2-3; the D gene is possibly TRBD2 (5 bases). The germline gives CDR1 MGHDK, CDR2 SYGVNS. The V gene lost 1 base and the J gene lost 11 bases, with 16 bases spanning the gap. The CDR3 extends over 14 amino acids. The CDR3 here is CASSESPDGRGQYF. DNA of the CDR3: TGTGCCAGCAGTGAATCTCCGGACGGCCGGGGGCAGTATTTT.